This section outlines one T cell receptor beta chain sequence together with its context. Its target is not known. Amplification used 60 V beta primers and 13 J beta primers. Assay used: immunoSEQ multiplex PCR; TCRdb lists only in-frame clones, some missing. The data contain more than 60,000 clones, 80% to 85% of them singletons. This sample stems from a study of glioma-infiltrating T cells after dendritic cell vaccination. Whole-study context: Between about 2003 and 2013, patients got autologous tumor lysate-pulsed dendritic cell vaccines.

The study, taken as a whole, reports: Few patients contributed both blood and tumor specimens.

Germline values: CDR1 SNHLY, CDR2 FYNNEI. V was clipped by 5 bases and J by 6 bases; unmatched bases: 4. The CDR3 is 15 residues long. The sequence derives from a human donor with glioblastoma. The rearrangement links TRBV2 to TRBJ2-1; 13 positions match TRBD2. The sample in question was blood, obtained before dendritic cell vaccination. This CDR3 reads CASSLTSGGVNEQFF. CDR3 DNA sequence: TGTGCCAGCAGTCTAACTAGCGGGGGGGTCAATGAGCAGTTCTTC.